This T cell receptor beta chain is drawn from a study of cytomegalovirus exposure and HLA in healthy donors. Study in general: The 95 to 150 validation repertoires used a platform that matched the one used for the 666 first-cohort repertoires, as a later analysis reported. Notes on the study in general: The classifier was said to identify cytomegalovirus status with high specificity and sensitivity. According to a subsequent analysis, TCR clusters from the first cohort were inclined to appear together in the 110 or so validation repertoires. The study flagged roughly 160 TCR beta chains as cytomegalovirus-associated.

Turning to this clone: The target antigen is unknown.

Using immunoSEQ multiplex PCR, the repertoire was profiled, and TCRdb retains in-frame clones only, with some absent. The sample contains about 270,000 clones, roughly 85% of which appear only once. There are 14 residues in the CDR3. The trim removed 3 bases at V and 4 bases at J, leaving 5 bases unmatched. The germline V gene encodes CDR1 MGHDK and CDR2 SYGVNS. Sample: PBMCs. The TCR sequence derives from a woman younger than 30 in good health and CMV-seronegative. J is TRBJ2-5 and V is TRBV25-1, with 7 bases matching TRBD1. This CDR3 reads CASSEGQPVETQYF. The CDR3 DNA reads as TGTGCCAGCAGTGAGGGACAGCCAGTAGAGACCCAGTACTTC.